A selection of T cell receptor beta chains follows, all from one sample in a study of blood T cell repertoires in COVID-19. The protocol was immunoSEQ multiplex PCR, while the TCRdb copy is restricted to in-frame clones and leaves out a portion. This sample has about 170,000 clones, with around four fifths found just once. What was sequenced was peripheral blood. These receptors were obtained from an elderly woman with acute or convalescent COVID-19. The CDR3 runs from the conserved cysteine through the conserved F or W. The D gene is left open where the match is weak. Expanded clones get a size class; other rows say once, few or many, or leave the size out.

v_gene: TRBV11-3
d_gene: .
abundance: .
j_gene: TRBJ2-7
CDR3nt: TGTGCCAGCAGCTTAGATAGCTCCTACGAGCAGTACTTC
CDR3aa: CASSLDSSYEQYF

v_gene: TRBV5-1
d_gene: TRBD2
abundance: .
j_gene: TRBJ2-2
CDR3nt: TGCGCCAGCAGCTCTAGCGGGGGGGCTCCCGGGGAGCTGTTTTTT
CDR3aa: CASSSSGGAPGELFF

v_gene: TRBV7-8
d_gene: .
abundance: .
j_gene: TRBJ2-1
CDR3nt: TGTGCCAGCAGCTCCTTGTACCGGAGTGAGCAGTTCTTC
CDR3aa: CASSSLYRSEQFF

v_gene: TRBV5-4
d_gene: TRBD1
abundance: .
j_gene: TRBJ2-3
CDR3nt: TGTGCCAGCAGCTTAGGGGGCCCGACCAGCACAGATACGCAGTATTTT
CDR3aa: CASSLGGPTSTDTQYF

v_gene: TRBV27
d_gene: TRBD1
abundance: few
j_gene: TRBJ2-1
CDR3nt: TGTGCCAGCACCCTAAGGACAGGCTACTACAATGAGCAGTTCTTC
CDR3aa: CASTLRTGYYNEQFF

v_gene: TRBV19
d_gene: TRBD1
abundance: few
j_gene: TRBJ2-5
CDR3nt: TGTGCCAGTAGTAGGGGCGGAGAACAGGGGTTTCGTGAGACCCAGTACTTC
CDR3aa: CASSRGGEQGFRETQYF

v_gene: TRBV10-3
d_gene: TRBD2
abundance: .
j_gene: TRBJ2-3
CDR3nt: TGTGCCATCAGTGACTCCGGGACTAGCGGATTCACAGATACGCAGTATTTT
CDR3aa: CAISDSGTSGFTDTQYF

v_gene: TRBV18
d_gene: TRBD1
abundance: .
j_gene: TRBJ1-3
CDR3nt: TGTGCCAGCTCACCACTTCCTAAGGGGGCCTCTGGAAACACCATATATTTT
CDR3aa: CASSPLPKGASGNTIYF

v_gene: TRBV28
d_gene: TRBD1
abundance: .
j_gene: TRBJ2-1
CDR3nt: TGTGCCAGCAGTTTACAGGGGGCGCATATTGAGCAGTTCTTC
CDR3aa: CASSLQGAHIEQFF

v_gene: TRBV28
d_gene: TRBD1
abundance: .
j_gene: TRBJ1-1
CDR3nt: TGTGCCAGCAGTTTGGACAGGGGCAAATTCTTT
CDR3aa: CASSLDRGKFF

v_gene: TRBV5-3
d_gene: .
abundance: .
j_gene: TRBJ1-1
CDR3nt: TGTGCCAGAAGCTGGGCAACAGGTAACACTGAAGCTTTCTTT
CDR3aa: CARSWATGNTEAFF

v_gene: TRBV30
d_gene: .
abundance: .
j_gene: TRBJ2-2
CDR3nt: TGTGCCTGGAGAGACAGGGGGGAGCTGTTTTTT
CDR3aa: CAWRDRGELFF

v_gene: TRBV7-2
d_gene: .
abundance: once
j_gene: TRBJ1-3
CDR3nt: TGTGCCAGCAGCACACAGGGTAACACCATATATTTT
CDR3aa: CASSTQGNTIYF

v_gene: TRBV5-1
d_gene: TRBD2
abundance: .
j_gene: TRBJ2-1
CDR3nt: TGCGCCAGCAGCTGGGAGGCGGGGGGATATAATGAGCAGTTCTTC
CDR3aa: CASSWEAGGYNEQFF

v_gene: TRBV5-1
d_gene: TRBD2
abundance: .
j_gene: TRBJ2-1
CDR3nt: TGCGCCAGCAGCTTGACGTGGGAGGGCTCCTACAATGAGCAGTTCTTC
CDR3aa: CASSLTWEGSYNEQFF

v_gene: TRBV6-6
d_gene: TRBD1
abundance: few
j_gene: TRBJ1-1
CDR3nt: TGTGCCAGCAGTTACAACAGGGGGCACACTGAAGCTTTCTTT
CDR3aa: CASSYNRGHTEAFF

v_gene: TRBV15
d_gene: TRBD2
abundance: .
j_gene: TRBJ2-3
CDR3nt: TGTGCCACCAGCAGGGGGGGGTCTGGCGGGGGCACAGATACGCAGTATTTT
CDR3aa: CATSRGGSGGGTDTQYF

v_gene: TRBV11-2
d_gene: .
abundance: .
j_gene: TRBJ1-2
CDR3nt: TGTGCCAGCAGCCGAGAGGGAGACGGCTACACCTTC
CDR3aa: CASSREGDGYTF

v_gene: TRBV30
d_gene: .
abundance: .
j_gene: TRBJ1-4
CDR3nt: TGTGCCTGGAGTGATTTGACCGGGGAGGCAACTAATGAAAAACTGTTTTTT
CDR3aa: CAWSDLTGEATNEKLFF

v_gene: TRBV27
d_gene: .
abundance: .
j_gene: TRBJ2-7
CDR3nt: TGTGCCAGCAGTTTTACCCGAACAGGGATCGACGAGCAGTACTTC
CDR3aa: CASSFTRTGIDEQYF

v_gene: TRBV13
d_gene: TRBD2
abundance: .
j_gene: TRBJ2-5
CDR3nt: TGTGCCAGCAGCTTTAGGACTAGCGGAGAGACCCAGTACTTC
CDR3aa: CASSFRTSGETQYF

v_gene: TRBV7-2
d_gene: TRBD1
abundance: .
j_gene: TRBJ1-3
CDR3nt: TGTGCCAGCAGCTTGACAGGGGGCGCTGGAGGAAACACCATATATTTT
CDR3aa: CASSLTGGAGGNTIYF

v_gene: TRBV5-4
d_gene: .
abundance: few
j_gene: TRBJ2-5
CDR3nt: TGTGCCAGCAGCTTAAAAGGACTATCGGGCTATTTAAAAGAGACCCAGTACTTC
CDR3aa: CASSLKGLSGYLKETQYF

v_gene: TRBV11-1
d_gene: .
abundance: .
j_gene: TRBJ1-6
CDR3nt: TGTGCCAGCAGCACGGGCGGGAGACATTCACCCCTCCACTTT
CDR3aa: CASSTGGRHSPLHF

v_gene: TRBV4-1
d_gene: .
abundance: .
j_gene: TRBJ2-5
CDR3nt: TGCGCCAGCAGCCGTACGGGGGGCACCTCACAAGAGACCCAGTACTTC
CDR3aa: CASSRTGGTSQETQYF

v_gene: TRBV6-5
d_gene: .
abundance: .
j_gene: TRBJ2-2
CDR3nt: TGTGCCAGCAGTCCGGGACAAGTTCACACCGGGGAGCTGTTTTTT
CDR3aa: CASSPGQVHTGELFF

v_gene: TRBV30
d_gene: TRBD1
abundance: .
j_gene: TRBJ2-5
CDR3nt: TGTGCCTGGAGTGATAGACAGGGAAGAGAGACCCAGTACTTC
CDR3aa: CAWSDRQGRETQYF

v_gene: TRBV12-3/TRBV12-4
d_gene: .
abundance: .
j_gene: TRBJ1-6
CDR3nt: TGTGCCAGCAGTCCGTACAGCAGATCACCCCTCCACTTT
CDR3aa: CASSPYSRSPLHF

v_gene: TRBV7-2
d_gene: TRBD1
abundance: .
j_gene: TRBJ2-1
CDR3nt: TGTGCCAGCACCCGACAGGGGGCGACTTACAATGAGCAGTTCTTC
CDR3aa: CASTRQGATYNEQFF

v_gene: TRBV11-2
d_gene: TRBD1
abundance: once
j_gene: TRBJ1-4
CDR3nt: TGTGCCAGCAGCTCGGACAGGGCCAGCGAAAAACTGTTTTTT
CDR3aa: CASSSDRASEKLFF

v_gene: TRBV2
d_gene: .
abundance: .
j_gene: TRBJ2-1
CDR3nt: TGTGCCAGCAGCGTCCTTATTTACAATGAGCAGTTCTTC
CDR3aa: CASSVLIYNEQFF

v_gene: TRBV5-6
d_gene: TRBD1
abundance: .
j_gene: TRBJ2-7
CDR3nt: TGTGCCAGCAGCCGCCAGGACAGGGCCGAGCAGTACTTC
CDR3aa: CASSRQDRAEQYF

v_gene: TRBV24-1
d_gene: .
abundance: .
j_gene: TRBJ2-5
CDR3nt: TGTGCCACCATCATGGGCTCAGACCAAGAGACCCAGTACTTC
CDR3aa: CATIMGSDQETQYF

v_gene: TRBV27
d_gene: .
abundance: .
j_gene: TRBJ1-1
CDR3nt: TGTGCCAGCAGTTGGGGGGGGACTGAAGCTTTCTTT
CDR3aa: CASSWGGTEAFF

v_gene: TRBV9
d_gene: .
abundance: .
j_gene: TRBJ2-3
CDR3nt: TGTGCCAGCAGCGCCGCACTGGAGGGGGCCCGCACAGATACGCAGTATTTT
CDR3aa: CASSAALEGARTDTQYF

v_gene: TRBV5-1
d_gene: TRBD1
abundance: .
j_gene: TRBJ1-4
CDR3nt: TGCGCCAGCAGCGTGTACAGGGGGCCGAATGAAAAACTGTTTTTT
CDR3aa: CASSVYRGPNEKLFF

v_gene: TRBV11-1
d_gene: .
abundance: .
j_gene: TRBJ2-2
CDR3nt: TGTGCCAGCAGTCTTTACAGAACGAACACCGGGGAGCTGTTTTTT
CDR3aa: CASSLYRTNTGELFF

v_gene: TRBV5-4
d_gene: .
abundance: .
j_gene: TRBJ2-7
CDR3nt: TGTGCCAGCAGCTTGGGACGGACTCTTGCCTACGAGCAGTACTTC
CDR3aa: CASSLGRTLAYEQYF

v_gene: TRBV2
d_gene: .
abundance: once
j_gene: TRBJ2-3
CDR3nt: TGTGCCAGCTTAGTATCAACGCAGTATTTT
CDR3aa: CASLVSTQYF

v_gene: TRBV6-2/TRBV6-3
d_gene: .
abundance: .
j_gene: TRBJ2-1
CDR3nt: TGTGCCAGCAGTTACTCCCTTGGAGGAGGGGAGGTTCCCTACAATGAGCAGTTCTTC
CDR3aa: CASSYSLGGGEVPYNEQFF

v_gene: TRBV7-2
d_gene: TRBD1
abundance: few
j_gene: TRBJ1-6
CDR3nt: TGTGCCAGCAGCTTTCCCGGGACAGGGTCCCCCCTCCACTTT
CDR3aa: CASSFPGTGSPLHF

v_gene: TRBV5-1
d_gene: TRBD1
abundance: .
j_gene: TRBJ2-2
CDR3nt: TGCGCCAGCAGCCCTCGACAGGGAAAGGCGCCTTCGAACACCGGGGAGCTGTTTTTT
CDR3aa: CASSPRQGKAPSNTGELFF

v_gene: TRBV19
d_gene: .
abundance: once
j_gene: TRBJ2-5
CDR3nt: TGTGCCACCTCCGCAACGACAGGGAGGGAGACCCAGTACTTC
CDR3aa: CATSATTGRETQYF

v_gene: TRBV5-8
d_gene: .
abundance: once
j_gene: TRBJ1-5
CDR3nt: TGTGCCAGCAGCTCTAGGTGGGATCAGCCCCAGCATTTT
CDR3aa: CASSSRWDQPQHF

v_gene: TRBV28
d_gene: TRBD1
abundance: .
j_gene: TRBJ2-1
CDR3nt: TGTGCCAGCAGTCGCGGACAGGGGAACAATGAGCAGTTCTTC
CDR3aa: CASSRGQGNNEQFF

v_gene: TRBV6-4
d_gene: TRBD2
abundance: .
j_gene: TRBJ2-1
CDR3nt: TGTGCCAGCAGTGGGGAAGCGGGAGGGCCGGATGAGCAGTTCTTC
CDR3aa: CASSGEAGGPDEQFF

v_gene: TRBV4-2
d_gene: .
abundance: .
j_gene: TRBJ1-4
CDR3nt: TGTGCCAGCAGCCAACCCTTACAGGGCCCTAATGAAAAACTGTTTTTT
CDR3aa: CASSQPLQGPNEKLFF

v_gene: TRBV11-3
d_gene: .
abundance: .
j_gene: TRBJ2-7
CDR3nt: TGTGCCAGCAGCCCCGGGGGTGAGTGGGAGCAGTACTTC
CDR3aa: CASSPGGEWEQYF

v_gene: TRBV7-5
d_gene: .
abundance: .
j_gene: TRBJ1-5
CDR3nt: TGTGCCAGAAGCCGAGTCGGCAGGGACCAGCATTTT
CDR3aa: CARSRVGRDQHF

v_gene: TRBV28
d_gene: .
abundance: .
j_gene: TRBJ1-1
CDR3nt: TGTGCCAGCAGTTTACGCGCTGAAGCTTTCTTT
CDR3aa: CASSLRAEAFF

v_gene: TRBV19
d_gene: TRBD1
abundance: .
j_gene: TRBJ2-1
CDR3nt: TGTGCCAGTACCGACCGGACAGGGGGTAGAGCGGATGAGCAGTTCTTC
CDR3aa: CASTDRTGGRADEQFF

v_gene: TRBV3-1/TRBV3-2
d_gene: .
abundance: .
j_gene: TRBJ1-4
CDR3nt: TGTGCCAGCAGCCACCGAGGGGGGGCGTACGTGTTT
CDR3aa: CASSHRGGAYVF

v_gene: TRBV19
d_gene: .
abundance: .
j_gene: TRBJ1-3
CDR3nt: TGTGCCAGCCAGGGTTTTGGAAACACCATATATTTT
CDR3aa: CASQGFGNTIYF

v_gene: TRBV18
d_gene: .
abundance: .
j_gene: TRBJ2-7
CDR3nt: TGTGCCAGCTCGATCACCGGGACGGAGGGACGGCAGTACTTC
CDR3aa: CASSITGTEGRQYF

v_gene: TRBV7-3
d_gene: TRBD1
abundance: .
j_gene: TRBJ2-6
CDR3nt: TGTGCCAGCAGCCTGACAGGGGGCGCGGGGGCCAACGTCCTGACTTTC
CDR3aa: CASSLTGGAGANVLTF